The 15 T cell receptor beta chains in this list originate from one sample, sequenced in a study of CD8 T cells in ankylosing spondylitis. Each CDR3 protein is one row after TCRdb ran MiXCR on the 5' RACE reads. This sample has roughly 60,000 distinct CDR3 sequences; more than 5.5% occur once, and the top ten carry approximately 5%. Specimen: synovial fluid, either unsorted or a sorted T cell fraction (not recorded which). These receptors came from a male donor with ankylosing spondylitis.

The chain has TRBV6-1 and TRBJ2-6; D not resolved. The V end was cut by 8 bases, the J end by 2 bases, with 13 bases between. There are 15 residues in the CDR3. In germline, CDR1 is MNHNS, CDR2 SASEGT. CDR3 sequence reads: CASGIYVAGANVLTF. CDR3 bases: TGTGCCAGCGGGATTTACGTAGCTGGGGCCAACGTCCTGACTTTC.

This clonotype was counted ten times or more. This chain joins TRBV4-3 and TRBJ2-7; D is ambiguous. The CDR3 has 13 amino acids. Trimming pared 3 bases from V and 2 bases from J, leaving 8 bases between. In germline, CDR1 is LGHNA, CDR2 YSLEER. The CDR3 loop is CASSHGQAYEQYF. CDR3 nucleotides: TGCGCCAGCAGCCATGGTCAGGCCTACGAGCAGTACTTC.

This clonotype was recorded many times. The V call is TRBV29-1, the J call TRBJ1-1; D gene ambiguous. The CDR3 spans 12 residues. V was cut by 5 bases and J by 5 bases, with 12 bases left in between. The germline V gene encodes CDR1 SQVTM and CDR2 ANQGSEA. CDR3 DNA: TGCAGCGTTCAGCGAGGGAGGACTGAAGCTTTCTTT. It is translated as CSVQRGRTEAFF.

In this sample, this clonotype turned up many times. The CDR3 loop is CSAPPDSGANVLTF. CDR3 sequence (DNA): TGCAGTGCTCCTCCAGACTCTGGGGCCAACGTCCTGACTTTC. The chain combines TRBV20-1 with TRBJ2-6; the D is unclear. V was clipped by 5 bases and J by 0 bases, with 8 bases between them. CDR1 and CDR2 from the germline V gene are DFQATT and SNEGSKA (reference sequence). This CDR3 has 14 amino acids.

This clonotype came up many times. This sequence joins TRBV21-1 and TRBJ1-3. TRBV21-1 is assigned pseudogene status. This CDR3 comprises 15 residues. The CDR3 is CASIPGSNGLHTIYF. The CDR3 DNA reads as TGTGCCAGCATCCCAGGGAGTAACGGCCTGCACACCATATATTTT.

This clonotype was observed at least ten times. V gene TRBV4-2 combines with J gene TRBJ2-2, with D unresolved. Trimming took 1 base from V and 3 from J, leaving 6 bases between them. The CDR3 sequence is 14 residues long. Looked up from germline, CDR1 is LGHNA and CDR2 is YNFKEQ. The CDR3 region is CASSQGEDTGELFF. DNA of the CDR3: TGTGCCAGCAGCCAAGGCGAGGACACCGGGGAGCTGTTTTTT.

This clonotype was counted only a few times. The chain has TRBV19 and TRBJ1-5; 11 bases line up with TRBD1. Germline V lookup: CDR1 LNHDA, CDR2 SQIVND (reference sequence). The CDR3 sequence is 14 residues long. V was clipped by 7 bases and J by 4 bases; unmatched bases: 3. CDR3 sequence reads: CASTGTGGNQPQHF. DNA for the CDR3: TGTGCCAGTACCGGGACAGGGGGGAATCAGCCCCAGCATTTT.

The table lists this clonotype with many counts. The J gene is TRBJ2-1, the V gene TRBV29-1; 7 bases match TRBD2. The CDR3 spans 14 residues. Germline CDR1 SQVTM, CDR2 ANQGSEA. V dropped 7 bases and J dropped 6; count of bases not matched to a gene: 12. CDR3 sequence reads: CSAPVASGTNEQFF. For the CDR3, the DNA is TGCAGCGCCCCGGTTGCTAGCGGCACCAATGAGCAGTTCTTC.

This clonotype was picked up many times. The CDR3 region is CASSLARQEYYLNTGELFF. The CDR3 DNA reads TGTGCCAGCAGCTTAGCGAGACAGGAATACTACTTGAACACCGGGGAGCTGTTTTTT. The J gene is TRBJ2-2, the V gene TRBV7-8; TRBD1 is a possible D gene (6 bases). Looked up from germline, CDR1 is SGHVS and CDR2 is FQNEAQ. The V end lost 0 bases, the J end lost 1 base, and 18 bases lay between the germline ends. The CDR3 has 19 residues.

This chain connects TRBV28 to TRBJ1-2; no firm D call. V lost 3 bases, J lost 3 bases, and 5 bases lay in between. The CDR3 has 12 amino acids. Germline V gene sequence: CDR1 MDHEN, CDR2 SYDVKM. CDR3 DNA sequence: TGTGCCAGCAGTTTCGTAGACTATGGCTACACCTTC. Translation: CASSFVDYGYTF.

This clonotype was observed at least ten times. The CDR3 loop is CATSPGAVVDTQYF. CDR3 sequence (DNA): TGTGCCACCAGTCCGGGCGCCGTCGTAGATACGCAGTATTTT. The chain couples TRBV24-1 to TRBJ2-3; D call uncertain. CDR1 KGHDR and CDR2 SFDVKD come from the germline V gene. The CDR3 contains 14 residues. V was shortened by 6 bases and J by 5 bases, with 14 bases between the two germline ends.

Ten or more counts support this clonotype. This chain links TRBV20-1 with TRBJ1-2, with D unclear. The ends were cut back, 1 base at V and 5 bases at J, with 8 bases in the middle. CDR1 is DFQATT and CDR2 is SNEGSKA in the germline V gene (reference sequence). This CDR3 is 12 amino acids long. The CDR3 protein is CSARGTAYGYTF. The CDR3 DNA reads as TGCAGTGCTAGAGGGACGGCATATGGCTACACCTTC.

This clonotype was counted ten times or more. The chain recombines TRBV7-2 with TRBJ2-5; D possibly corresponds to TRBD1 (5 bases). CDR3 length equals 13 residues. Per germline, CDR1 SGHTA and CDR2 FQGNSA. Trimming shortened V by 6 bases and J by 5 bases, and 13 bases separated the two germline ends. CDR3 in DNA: TGTGCCAGCAGACAAGGGGTCCTCGAGACCCAGTACTTC. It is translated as CASRQGVLETQYF.

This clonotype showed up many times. The CDR3 nucleotides read TGCAGTGCTGGGGACCAGGGATGGGTAGCTTTCTTT. This encodes CSAGDQGWVAFF. This chain connects TRBV20-1 to TRBJ1-1; D possibly corresponds to TRBD1 (5 bases). CDR1 DFQATT and CDR2 SNEGSKA come from the germline V gene (reference sequence). The CDR3 is made up of 12 amino acids. V shed 5 bases and J shed 10 bases, with 17 bases lying between them.

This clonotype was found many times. CDR3 in amino acids: CASSQTLAAGNHEQYF. CDR3 DNA: TGTGCCAGCAGCCAGACACTAGCGGCGGGAAACCACGAGCAGTACTTC. The J gene is TRBJ2-7, the V gene TRBV4-2, with TRBD2 matching over 8 bases. Germline trimming cut 3 bases from V and 5 bases from J; bases unmatched to any gene: 12. Germline lookup yields CDR1 LGHNA and CDR2 YNFKEQ. The CDR3 has 16 amino acids.